Below are 11 T cell receptor beta chains sequenced from a single sample in a study of blood T cell repertoires in COVID-19. The table came from immunoSEQ multiplex PCR; TCRdb's copy has only in-frame clones and leaves some out. Found here are under 400,000 clones, more than 70% of them singletons; the top ten hold more than 9%. Sequencing input: peripheral blood. These receptors were taken from a woman in her twenties or thirties with COVID-19, enrolled during active disease.

The gene calls are TRBV29-1 and TRBJ2-1; 9 nucleotides line up with TRBD1. This CDR3 is built from 15 residues. CDR1 and CDR2 from the germline V gene are SQVTM and ANQGSEA. V lost 2 bases to trimming and J lost 4 bases; unmatched junction nucleotides: 6. CDR3 bases: TGCAGCGTTGAATCCGGGACAGGGCTTTACAATGAGCAGTTCTTC. Translated: CSVESGTGLYNEQFF.

The CDR3 here is CASTSVGGSGETQYF. CDR3 DNA: TGTGCCAGCACCTCGGTCGGGGGAAGCGGAGAGACCCAGTACTTC. The chain links TRBV2 to TRBJ2-5; weak D call: TRBD2 (6 bases). The CDR3 is made up of 15 amino acids. CDR1 and CDR2 from the germline V gene are SNHLY and FYNNEI. The V end was cut by 7 bases, the J end by 4 bases, with 19 bases between.

The V and J genes are TRBV6-5 and TRBJ2-2, with D perhaps TRBD1 (7 bases). The CDR3 is 14 amino acids. Deletions cut 4 bases from V and 7 bases from J, with 13 bases between. Germline CDR1 is MNHEY and CDR2 is SVGAGI. CDR3 in amino acids: CASSSQGEVGELFF. The CDR3 nucleotides read TGTGCCAGCAGTTCCCAGGGGGAGGTCGGGGAGCTGTTTTTT.

V usage is TRBV6-4 and J usage is TRBJ2-3, with 7 nucleotides matching TRBD1. This CDR3 spans 14 amino acids. After removal of 4 bases from V and 1 base from J, the junction contained 2 bases not matched to a gene. Germline loops: CDR1 MRHNA, CDR2 SNTAGT. This CDR3 reads CASSATGGTDTQYF. In DNA, the CDR3 is TGTGCCAGCAGTGCCACAGGGGGCACAGATACGCAGTATTTT.

The rearrangement links TRBV29-1 to TRBJ1-1; the D gene is possibly TRBD1 (6 bases). Per germline, CDR1 SQVTM and CDR2 ANQGSEA. CDR3 length equals 12 residues. With 7 bases removed from V and 6 bases from J, the gap between germline ends came to 15 bases. CDR3: CSASGGPAEAFF. Here the CDR3 DNA reads TGCAGCGCCTCGGGGGGGCCAGCTGAAGCTTTCTTT.

The V and J genes are TRBV27 and TRBJ1-1, with a weak D call TRBD1 (5 bases). Deletions cut 1 base from V and 3 bases from J, with 12 bases between. The CDR3 has 15 amino acids. In germline, CDR1 is MNHEY, CDR2 SMNVEV (reference sequence). In DNA, the CDR3 is TGTGCCAGCAGTTTATATCAGGGATGGGACACTGAAGCTTTCTTT. As protein: CASSLYQGWDTEAFF.

CDR3 DNA: TGTGCCAGCAGCTTATACCCTCGCGACTACGAGCAGTACTTC. Protein: CASSLYPRDYEQYF. The chain employs TRBV7-9 and TRBJ2-7; D is uncertain. Germline V gene lookup returns CDR1 SEHNR and CDR2 FQNEAQ (reference sequence). This CDR3 contains 14 residues. The germline V and J ends were trimmed by 2 bases and 3 bases, with 11 bases remaining between them.

CDR3 coding DNA: TGTGCCAGCAGCGTAGGACAGGGGTTCAATCAGCCCCAGCATTTT. This codes for CASSVGQGFNQPQHF. This chain joins TRBV9 and TRBJ1-5, with 8 bases lining up with TRBD1. Germline V gene data show CDR1 as SGDLS and CDR2 as YYNGEE. The V and J ends lost 0 bases and 3 bases, in that order; junction bases with no gene match: 2. The CDR3 extends over 15 amino acids.

This chain uses TRBV11-1 with TRBJ2-7; D is uncertain. The CDR3 has 13 amino acids. Trimming took 2 bases from V and 4 from J, leaving 9 bases between them. Germline assignment: CDR1 SGHAT and CDR2 FQDESV (reference sequence). CDR3 nucleotide sequence: TGTGCCAGCAGCTTATTGCCCGCGTACGAGCAGTACTTC. Translation gives CASSLLPAYEQYF. Filled out from reference TRBV11-1 and TRBJ2-7, the complete variable domain reads EAEVAQSPRYKITEKSQAVAFWCDPISGHATLYWYRQILGQGPELLVQFQDESVVDDSQLPKDRFSAERLKGVDSTLKIQPAELGDSAMYLCASSLLPAYEQYFGPGTRLTVT.

The V gene is TRBV4-1, the J gene TRBJ2-1; tentative D call: TRBD2 (5 bases). The V and J ends lost 8 bases and 9 bases respectively, with 11 bases between them. Per germline, CDR1 MGHRA and CDR2 YSYEKL. The CDR3 totals 11 residues. CDR3 in amino acids: CASARGGEQFF. The DNA for the CDR3 is TGCGCCAGCGCACGGGGTGGTGAGCAGTTCTTC.

This chain connects TRBV7-2 to TRBJ2-7; 10 bases are shared with TRBD2. The CDR3 runs 15 residues. J was trimmed by 3 bases and V by 6 bases; bases with no gene match: 8. The germline gives CDR1 SGHTA, CDR2 FQGNSA. The CDR3: CASSPPSGSVYEQYF. CDR3 nucleotide sequence: TGTGCCAGCAGTCCCCCTAGCGGGAGTGTCTACGAGCAGTACTTC.